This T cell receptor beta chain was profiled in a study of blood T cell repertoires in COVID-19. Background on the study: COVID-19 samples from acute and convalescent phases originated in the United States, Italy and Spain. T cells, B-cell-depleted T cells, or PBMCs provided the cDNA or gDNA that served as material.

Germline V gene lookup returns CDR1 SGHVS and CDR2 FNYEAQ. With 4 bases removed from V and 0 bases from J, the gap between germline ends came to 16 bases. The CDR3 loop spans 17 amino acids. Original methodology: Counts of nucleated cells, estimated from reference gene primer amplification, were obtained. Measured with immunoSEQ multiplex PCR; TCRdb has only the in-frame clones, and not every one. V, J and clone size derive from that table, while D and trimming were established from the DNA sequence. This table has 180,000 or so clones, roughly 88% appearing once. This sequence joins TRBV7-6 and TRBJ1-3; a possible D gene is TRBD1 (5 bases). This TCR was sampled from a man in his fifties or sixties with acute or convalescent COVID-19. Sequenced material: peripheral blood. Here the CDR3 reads CASSSNPTVISGNTIYF. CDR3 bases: TGTGCCAGCAGCTCAAACCCGACAGTTATCTCTGGAAACACCATATATTTT.